This entry describes one TCR beta chain. Its matching antigen is unknown. The sample comes from a study of blood T cells in healthy people across ages. General study findings and limits: Strongly correlated with naive T cell percentage was TCR beta diversity.

Primers used in a second PCR of roughly 6 to 12 cycles were a sample-barcoded 5' primer and a J-beta primer mix. TCRdb reprocessed the 5' RACE reads via MiXCR and lists one record per CDR3 protein. Seen here are 550,000 to 750,000 distinct CDR3 sequences, roughly 21% observed once, and the top ten hold roughly 3.6%. From germline, CDR1 is SEHNR and CDR2 FQNEAQ (reference sequence). CDR3 length equals 18 residues. V lost 3 bases and J lost 1; bases outside the gene matches: 11. The sample was blood. The receptor's source is a man in his 70s in good health. The rearrangement uses TRBV7-9 and TRBJ2-1; the match to TRBD2 covers 8 bases. The CDR3 bases are TGTGCCAGCAGCTTTCAGCCCAGCGGGAGTGGTTCCTACAATGAGCAGTTCTTC. Its protein is CASSFQPSGSGSYNEQFF.